The clone carrying this T cell receptor (beta chain) has more than one count but fewer than ten. The data were taken from a study of T cells in Graves' hyperthyroidism and ophthalmopathy. Graves' hyperthyroidism is called stable when ophthalmopathy does not progress within 18 months. Diagnoses were established using clinical symptoms, serum thyroxine and TRAb, thyroid ultrasound and orbital computed tomography. TCR beta CDR3 regions were amplified from RNA transcripts. Using the HTBI primer set, a first-round RT-PCR was run on the TCR CDR3. TCRdb re-called the multiplex PCR reads with MiXCR, one entry per CDR3 protein. This table holds approximately 400,000 distinct CDR3 sequences, 15% to 19% found once. Trimming took 3 bases from V and 2 from J, leaving 4 bases between them. Germline CDR1 reads SGHDN; CDR2 reads FVKESK. This CDR3 contains 12 residues.

This receptor was obtained from a woman aged 18-29 years with Graves' hyperthyroidism. The sequencing sample was made of blood. The chain has TRBV14 and TRBJ1-2; D is ambiguous. The CDR3: CASSQGNYGYTF. CDR3 bases: TGTGCCAGCAGCCAGGGGAACTATGGCTACACCTTC. The whole variable domain, filled in from reference TRBV14 and TRBJ1-2, reads EAGVTQFPSHSVIEKGQTVTLRCDPISGHDNLYWYRRVMGKEIKFLLHFVKESKQDESGMPNNRFLAERTGGTYSTLKVQPAELEDSGVYFCASSQGNYGYTFGSGTRLTVV.